The 3 T cell receptor beta chains in this list originate from one sample, sequenced in a study of control samples from healthy donors and cancer patients. Profiling relied on immunoSEQ multiplex PCR, and the TCRdb table lists in-frame clones only, not all of them. The sample carries under 200,000 clones, around nine tenths recorded once. Sequenced input: blood. These receptors all come from a woman aged 25-40 years in good health.

The chain links TRBV5-4 to TRBJ2-5; either TRBD1 or TRBD2 may supply D (6 bases each). The CDR3 totals 16 residues. CDR1 and CDR2 from the germline V gene are SGHNT and YYREEE (reference sequence). V lost 0 bases and J 4 bases, leaving 16 bases between the germline ends. The CDR3 here is CASSLASGAGRETQYF. CDR3 DNA: TGTGCCAGCAGCTTGGCCTCGGGGGCTGGGCGAGAGACCCAGTACTTC.

This rearrangement joins TRBV28 to TRBJ1-1; TRBD1 matches at 8 bases. Losses at the gene ends were 6 bases for V and 3 bases for J; bases not matched to a gene: 9. CDR1 and CDR2 (germline): MDHEN, SYDVKM. The CDR3 sequence is 15 residues long. The DNA for the CDR3 is TGTGCCAGCAGACCTCTGGACAGGGACCACACTGAAGCTTTCTTT. Protein product: CASRPLDRDHTEAFF.

The gene calls are TRBV27 and TRBJ2-7, with a weak D call TRBD1 (5 bases). The CDR3 loop spans 17 amino acids. In germline, CDR1 is MNHEY, CDR2 SMNVEV (reference sequence). The V end was cut by 6 bases, the J end by 0 bases, with 21 bases between. The CDR3 coding sequence is TGTGCCAGCAGCACGAGGTGGGGCCCGCGTTCCTCCTACGAGCAGTACTTC. Translated, it gives CASSTRWGPRSSYEQYF.